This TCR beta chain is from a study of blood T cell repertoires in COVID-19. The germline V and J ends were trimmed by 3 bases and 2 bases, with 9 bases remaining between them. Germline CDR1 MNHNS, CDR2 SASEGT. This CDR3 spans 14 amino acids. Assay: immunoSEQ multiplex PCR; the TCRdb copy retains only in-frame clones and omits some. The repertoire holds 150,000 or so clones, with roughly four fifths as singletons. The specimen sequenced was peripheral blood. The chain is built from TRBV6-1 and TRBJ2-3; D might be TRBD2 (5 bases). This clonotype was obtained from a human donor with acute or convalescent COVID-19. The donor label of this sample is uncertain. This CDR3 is CASSEERFTDTQYF. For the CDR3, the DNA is TGTGCCAGCAGTGAGGAGCGGTTCACAGATACGCAGTATTTT.